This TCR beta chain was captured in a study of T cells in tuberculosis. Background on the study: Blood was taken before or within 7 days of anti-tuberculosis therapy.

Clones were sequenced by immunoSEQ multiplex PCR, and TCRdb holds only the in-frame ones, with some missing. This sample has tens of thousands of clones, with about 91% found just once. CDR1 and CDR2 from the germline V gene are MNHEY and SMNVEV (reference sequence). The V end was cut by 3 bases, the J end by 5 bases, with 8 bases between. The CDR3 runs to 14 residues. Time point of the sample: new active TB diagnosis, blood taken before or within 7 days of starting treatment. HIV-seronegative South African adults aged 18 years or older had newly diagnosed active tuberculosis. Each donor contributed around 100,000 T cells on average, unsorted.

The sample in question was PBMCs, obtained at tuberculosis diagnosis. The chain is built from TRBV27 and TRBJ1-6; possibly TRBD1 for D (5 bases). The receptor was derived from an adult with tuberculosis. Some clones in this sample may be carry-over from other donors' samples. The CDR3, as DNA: TGTGCCAGCAGTTTTCCAGGGCATAATTCACCCCTCCACTTT. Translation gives CASSFPGHNSPLHF.